The clone carrying this T cell receptor beta chain was seen only a few times. V was clipped by 0 bases and J by 0 bases, with 13 bases between them. The CDR3 sequence is 18 residues long. The germline V gene has CDR1 SGHRS and CDR2 YFSETQ. The data derive from a study of T-cell reconstitution after alpha-beta-depleted transplantation in children. During its preparation, the TCRbeta library received unique molecular identifiers. TCRdb called the PCR reads again in MiXCR, with one record for every CDR3 protein. The sample yields hundreds of thousands of distinct CDR3 sequences, around 12% seen once. The rearrangement links TRBV5-1 to TRBJ2-6; possible D gene TRBD2, 5 bases. The material sequenced was PBMCs, taken before TCRalphabeta/CD19-depleted stem cell transplant. This clonotype was sampled from a girl aged 2 to 10 with congenital amegakaryocytic thrombocytopenia, due to receive a stem cell transplant. The CDR3: CASSLDPAGDSGANVLTF. The CDR3 nucleotides are TGCGCCAGCAGCTTGGACCCTGCGGGCGACTCTGGGGCCAACGTCCTGACTTTC.